The source of this T cell receptor beta chain is a study of blood T cell repertoires in COVID-19. Study in general: Donors in the United States, Italy and Spain gave samples during acute or convalescent COVID-19. Sources were T cells, B-cell-depleted T cells, or PBMCs; the material itself was cDNA or gDNA.

The method was immunoSEQ multiplex PCR; TCRdb's version includes in-frame clones alone and lacks a portion of them. The repertoire holds roughly 230,000 clones, 84% seen once, with approximately 4.4% in the top ten. V gave up 0 bases and J gave up 5 bases, with 12 bases separating them. Germline V lookup: CDR1 SGHTS, CDR2 YDEGEE. This CDR3 has 14 amino acids. Material for sequencing was peripheral blood. The sequence was collected from a man between 50 and 59 years old with active or convalescent COVID-19. The gene calls are TRBV5-8 and TRBJ2-7, with a tentative D call TRBD1 (5 bases). The CDR3 loop reads CASSLEGATHEQYF. The CDR3 DNA reads as TGTGCCAGCAGCTTGGAAGGGGCGACCCACGAGCAGTACTTC.